This TCR beta chain comes out of a study of regulatory T cells in long-lasting Graves disease. Points from the study as a whole: Persistent disease exhibited a predilection for TRBV28, TRBJ1-2 and TRBJ2-5.

V dropped 0 bases and J dropped 4 bases, with 16 bases sitting between them. Germline CDR1 SGDLS, CDR2 YYNGEE. The CDR3 contains 16 residues. A remark on this clonotype: The antigen is unknown.

As to time point: persistent/refractory GD, antithyroid drugs over 5 years with positive TRAb. PBMCs were the source of the RNA used for TCR sequencing. Building the TCR beta libraries relied on iRepertoire HTBI primers, and CDR3 regions underwent Arm-PCR. Original data processing: Gene usage covered 55 to 70 TRBV and 14 to 15 TRBJ segments. TCRdb reprocessed the multiplex PCR reads via MiXCR and lists one record per CDR3 protein. V and J calls and clone size were set by TCRdb, not the authors. The sample consists of fewer than 600,000 distinct CDR3 sequences, 22% of them appearing once. Sequenced here: peripheral blood mononuclear cells (PBMCs), sampled when the disease was refractory, from a patient treated with antithyroid drugs. The V and J genes are TRBV9 and TRBJ1-1; no definite D call. This TCR derives from a female donor with Graves disease. CDR3 residues: CASSVDLWPQATEAFF. CDR3 coding DNA: TGTGCCAGCAGCGTAGATCTTTGGCCTCAAGCCACTGAAGCTTTCTTT.